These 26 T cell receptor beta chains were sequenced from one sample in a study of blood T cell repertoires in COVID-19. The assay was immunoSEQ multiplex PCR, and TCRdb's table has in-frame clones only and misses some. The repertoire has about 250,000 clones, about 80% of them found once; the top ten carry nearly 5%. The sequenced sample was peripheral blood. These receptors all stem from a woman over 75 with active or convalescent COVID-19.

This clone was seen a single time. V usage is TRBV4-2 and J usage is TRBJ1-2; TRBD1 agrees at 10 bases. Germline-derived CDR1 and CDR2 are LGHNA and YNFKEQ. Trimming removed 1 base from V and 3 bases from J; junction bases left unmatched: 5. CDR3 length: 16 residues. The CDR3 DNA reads TGTGCCAGCAGCCAAGGGTGGACAGGGGGATACTATGGCTACACCTTC. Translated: CASSQGWTGGYYGYTF.

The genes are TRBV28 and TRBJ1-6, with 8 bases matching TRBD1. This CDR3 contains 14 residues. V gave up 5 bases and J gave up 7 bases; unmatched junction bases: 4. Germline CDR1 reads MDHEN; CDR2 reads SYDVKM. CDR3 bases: TGTGCCAGCAGTGTGGACAGGGCAAATTCACCCCTCCACTTT. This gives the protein CASSVDRANSPLHF.

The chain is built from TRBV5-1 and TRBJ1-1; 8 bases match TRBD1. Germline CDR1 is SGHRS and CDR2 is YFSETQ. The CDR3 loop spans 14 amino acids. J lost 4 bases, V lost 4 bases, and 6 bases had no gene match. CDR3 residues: CASSENTGGTEAFF. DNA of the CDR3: TGCGCCAGCAGCGAAAATACAGGGGGCACTGAAGCTTTCTTT.

CDR3 in amino acids: CASREGRGGETQYF. The CDR3 region has the DNA TGTGCCAGCAGGGAGGGTCGTGGGGGAGAGACCCAGTACTTC. The chain employs TRBV2 and TRBJ2-5, with TRBD2 as a possible D gene (6 bases). Per the germline V gene, CDR1 is SNHLY and CDR2 is FYNNEI. The V end was cut by 6 bases, the J end by 4 bases, with 15 bases between. The CDR3 length is 14 residues.

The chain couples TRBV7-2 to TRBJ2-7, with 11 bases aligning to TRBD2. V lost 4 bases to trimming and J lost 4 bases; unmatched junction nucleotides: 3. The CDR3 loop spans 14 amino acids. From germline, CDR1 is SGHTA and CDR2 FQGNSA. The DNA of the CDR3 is TGTGCCAGCAGCTCCAGGACTAGCGGGTACGAGCAGTACTTC. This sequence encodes CASSSRTSGYEQYF.

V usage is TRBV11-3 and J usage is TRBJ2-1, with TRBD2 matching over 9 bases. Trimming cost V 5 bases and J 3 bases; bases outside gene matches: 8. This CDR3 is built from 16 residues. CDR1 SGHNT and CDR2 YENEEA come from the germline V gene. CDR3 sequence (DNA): TGTGCCAGCAGCGCCCATTCTAGCGGGGACTACAATGAGCAGTTCTTC. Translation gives CASSAHSSGDYNEQFF.

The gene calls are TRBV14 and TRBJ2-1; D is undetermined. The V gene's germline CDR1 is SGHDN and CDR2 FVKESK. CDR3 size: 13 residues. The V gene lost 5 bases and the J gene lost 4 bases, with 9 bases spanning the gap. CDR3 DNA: TGTGCCAGCAGCGTCGATCTATACAATGAGCAGTTCTTC. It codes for CASSVDLYNEQFF.

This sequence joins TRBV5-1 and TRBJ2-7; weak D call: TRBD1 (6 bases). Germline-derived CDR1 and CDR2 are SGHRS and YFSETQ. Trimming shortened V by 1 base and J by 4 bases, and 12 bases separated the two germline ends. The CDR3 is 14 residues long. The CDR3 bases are TGCGCCAGCAGCTTGTCTACAGGGAGATACGAGCAGTACTTC. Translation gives CASSLSTGRYEQYF.

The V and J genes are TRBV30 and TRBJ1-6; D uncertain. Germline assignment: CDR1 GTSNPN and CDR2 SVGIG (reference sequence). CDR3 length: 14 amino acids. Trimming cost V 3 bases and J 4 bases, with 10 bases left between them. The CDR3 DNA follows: TGTGCCTGGAGCGGACTCCTATATAATTCACCCCTCCACTTT. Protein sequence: CAWSGLLYNSPLHF.

The CDR3 DNA follows: TGTGCCAGCTCACCAAATTCCCCCGGGACAGGGGACACTGAAGCTTTCTTT. It specifies CASSPNSPGTGDTEAFF. This rearrangement joins TRBV18 to TRBJ1-1, with 10 bases aligning to TRBD1. Losses at the gene ends were 2 bases for V and 3 bases for J; bases not matched to a gene: 9. The germline V gene encodes CDR1 KGHSH and CDR2 LQKENI. The length of the CDR3 is 17 residues.

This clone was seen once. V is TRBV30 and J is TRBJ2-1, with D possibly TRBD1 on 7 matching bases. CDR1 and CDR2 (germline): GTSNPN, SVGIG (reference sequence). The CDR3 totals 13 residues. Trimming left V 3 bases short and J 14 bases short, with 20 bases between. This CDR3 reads CAWRGGPGTPEFF. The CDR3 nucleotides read TGTGCCTGGAGAGGGGGCCCCGGGACTCCGGAGTTCTTC.

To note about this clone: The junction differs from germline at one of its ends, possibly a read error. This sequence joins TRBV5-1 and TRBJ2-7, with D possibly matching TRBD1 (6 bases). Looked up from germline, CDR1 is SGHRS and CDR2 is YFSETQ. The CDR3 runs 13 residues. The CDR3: CAGSLQGSYEQYF. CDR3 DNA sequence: TGCGCCGGCAGCTTACAGGGTTCCTACGAGCAGTACTTC. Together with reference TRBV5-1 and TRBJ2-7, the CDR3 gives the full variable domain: KAGVTQTPRYLIKTRGQQVTLSCSPISGHRSVSWYQQTPGQGLQFLFEYFSETQRNKGNFPGRFSGRQFSNSRSEMNVSTLELGDSALYLCAGSLQGSYEQYFGPGTRLTVT.

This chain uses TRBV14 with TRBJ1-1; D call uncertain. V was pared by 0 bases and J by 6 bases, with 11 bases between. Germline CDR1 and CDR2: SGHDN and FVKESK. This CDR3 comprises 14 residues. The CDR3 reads CASSQEVGSSEAFF. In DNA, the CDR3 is TGTGCCAGCAGCCAAGAGGTCGGGAGCTCTGAAGCTTTCTTT.

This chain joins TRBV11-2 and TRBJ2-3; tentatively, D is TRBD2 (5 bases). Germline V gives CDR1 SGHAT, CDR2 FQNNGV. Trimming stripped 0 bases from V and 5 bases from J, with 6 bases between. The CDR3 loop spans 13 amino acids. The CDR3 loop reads CASSLDREDTQYF. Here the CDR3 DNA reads TGTGCCAGCAGCTTAGATCGGGAAGATACGCAGTATTTT.

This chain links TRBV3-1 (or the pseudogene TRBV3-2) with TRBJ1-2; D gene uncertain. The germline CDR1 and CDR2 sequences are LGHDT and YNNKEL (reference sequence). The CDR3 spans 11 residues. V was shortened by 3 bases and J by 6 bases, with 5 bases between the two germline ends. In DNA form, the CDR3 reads TGTGCCAGCAGCCATGGAGATGGCTACACCTTC. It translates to CASSHGDGYTF.

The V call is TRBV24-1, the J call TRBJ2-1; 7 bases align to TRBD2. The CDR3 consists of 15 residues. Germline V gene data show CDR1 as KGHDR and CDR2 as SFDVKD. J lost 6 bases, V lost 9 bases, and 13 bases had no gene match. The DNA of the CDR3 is TGTGCCACCGGTGGGAGGGACGCTTTAGTCAATGAGCAGTTCTTC. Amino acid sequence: CATGGRDALVNEQFF.

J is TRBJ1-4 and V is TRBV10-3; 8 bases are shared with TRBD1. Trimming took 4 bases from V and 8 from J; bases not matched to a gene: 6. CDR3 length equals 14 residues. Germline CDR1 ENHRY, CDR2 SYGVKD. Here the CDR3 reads CAISVQGDREKLFF. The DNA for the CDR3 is TGTGCCATCAGTGTACAGGGGGATCGGGAAAAACTGTTTTTT.

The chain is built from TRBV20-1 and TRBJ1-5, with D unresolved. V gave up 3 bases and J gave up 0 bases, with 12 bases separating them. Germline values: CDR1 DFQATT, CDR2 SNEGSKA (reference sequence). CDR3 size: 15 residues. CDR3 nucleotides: TGCAGTGCTAGTACGGCGGGATTTAGCAATCAGCCCCAGCATTTT. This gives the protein CSASTAGFSNQPQHF.

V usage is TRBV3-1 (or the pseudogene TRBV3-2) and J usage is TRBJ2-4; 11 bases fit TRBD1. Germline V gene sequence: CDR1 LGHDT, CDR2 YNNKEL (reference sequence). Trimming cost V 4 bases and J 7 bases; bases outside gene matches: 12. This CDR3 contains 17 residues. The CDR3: CASSLGTGGSLGNIQYF. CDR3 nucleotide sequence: TGTGCCAGCAGCCTGGGGACAGGGGGTTCCTTGGGGAACATTCAGTACTTC.

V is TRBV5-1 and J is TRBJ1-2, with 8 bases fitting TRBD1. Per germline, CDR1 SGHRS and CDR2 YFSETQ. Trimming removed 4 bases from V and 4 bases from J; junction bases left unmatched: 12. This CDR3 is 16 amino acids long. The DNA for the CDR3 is TGCGCCAGCAGCCCAACCCCTGGACAGGGCTCCTATGGCTACACCTTC. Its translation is CASSPTPGQGSYGYTF.

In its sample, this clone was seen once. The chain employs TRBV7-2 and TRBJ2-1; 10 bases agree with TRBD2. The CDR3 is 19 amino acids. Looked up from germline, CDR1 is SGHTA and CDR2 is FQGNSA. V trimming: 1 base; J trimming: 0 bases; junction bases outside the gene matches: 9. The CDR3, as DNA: TGTGCCAGCAGCTTAGTATTTAGCGGGAGGCTGAGCTCCTACAATGAGCAGTTCTTC. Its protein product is CASSLVFSGRLSSYNEQFF.

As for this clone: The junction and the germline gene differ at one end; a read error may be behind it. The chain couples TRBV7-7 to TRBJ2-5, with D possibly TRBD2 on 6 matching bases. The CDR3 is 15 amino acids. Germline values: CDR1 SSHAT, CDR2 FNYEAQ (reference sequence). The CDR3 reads CASSAAGRAGETQYF. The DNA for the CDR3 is TGTGCTAGCAGCGCCGCGGGAAGGGCCGGGGAGACCCAGTACTTC.

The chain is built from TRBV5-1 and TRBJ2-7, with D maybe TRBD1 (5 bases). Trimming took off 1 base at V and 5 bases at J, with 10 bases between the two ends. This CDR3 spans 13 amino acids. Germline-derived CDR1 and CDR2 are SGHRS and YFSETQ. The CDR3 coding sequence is TGCGCCAGCAGCTTGTCCAGGGTAAACGAGCAGTACTTC. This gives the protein CASSLSRVNEQYF.

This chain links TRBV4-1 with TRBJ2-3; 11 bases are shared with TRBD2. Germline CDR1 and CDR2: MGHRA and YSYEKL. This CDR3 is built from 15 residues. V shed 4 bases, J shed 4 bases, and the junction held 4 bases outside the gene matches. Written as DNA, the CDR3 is TGCGCCAGCAGCCTGCGTAGCGGGAGGGCAGATACGCAGTATTTT. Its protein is CASSLRSGRADTQYF.

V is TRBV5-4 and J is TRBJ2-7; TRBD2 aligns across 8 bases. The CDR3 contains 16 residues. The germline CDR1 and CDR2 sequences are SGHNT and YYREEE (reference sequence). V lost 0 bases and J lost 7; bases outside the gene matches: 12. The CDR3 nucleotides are TGTGCCAGCAGCTTGGCCGGGAGCGGGAGAGTGTTAGAGCAGTACTTC. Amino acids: CASSLAGSGRVLEQYF.

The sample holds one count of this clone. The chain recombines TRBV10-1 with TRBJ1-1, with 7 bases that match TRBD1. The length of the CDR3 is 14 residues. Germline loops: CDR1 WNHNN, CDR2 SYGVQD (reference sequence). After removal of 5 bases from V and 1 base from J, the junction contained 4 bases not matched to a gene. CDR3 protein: CASSRTGQNTEAFF. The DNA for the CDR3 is TGCGCCAGCAGTCGGACAGGTCAGAACACTGAAGCTTTCTTT.